A single T cell receptor (beta chain) is shown here with its context. Its antigen is unidentified. Unmatched junction bases numbered 9, after V lost 2 bases and J lost 0 bases. The CDR3 loop spans 19 amino acids. Germline V gene data show CDR1 as SGHDT and CDR2 as YYEEEE. The record originates from a study of cytomegalovirus exposure and HLA in healthy donors. Across the whole study: A later analysis reported the approximately 120 validation repertoires used the same platform as the roughly 670 first-cohort repertoires.

Sequencing used immunoSEQ multiplex PCR; TCRdb keeps in-frame clones, though not all of them. Of 250,000 to 350,000 clones in the sample, around 90% were seen once. Study-wide results and limits: A later analysis found first-cohort TCR clusters tended to co-occur in the 95 to 150 validation repertoires. Confirmation was obtained in vitro that a few CMV-associated chains are specific for CMV antigens. The investigators catalogued 150 to 200 TCR beta chains as cytomegalovirus-associated.

Sample: PBMCs. The rearrangement links TRBV5-6 to TRBJ2-1; 12 bases map to TRBD1. The receptor was derived from a man younger than 45 in good health and CMV-seronegative. The CDR3 coding sequence is TGTGCCAGCAGCTTCGGGACAGGGGGCTCCTCTATCTCCTACAATGAGCAGTTCTTC. This gives the protein CASSFGTGGSSISYNEQFF. The full variable domain, completed using reference TRBV5-6 and TRBJ2-1, is DAGVTQSPTHLIKTRGQQVTLRCSPKSGHDTVSWYQQALGQGPQFIFQYYEEEERQRGNFPDRFSGHQFPNYSSELNVNALLLGDSALYLCASSFGTGGSSISYNEQFFGPGTRLTVL.